This T cell receptor beta chain was sequenced for a study of cytomegalovirus exposure and HLA in healthy donors. Study background: Drawn from HLA-typed donors, about 82 million unique TCRs were held in an early data release.

Findings and caveats of the study: It was reported that the classifier diagnosed cytomegalovirus status with high specificity and sensitivity in both the original and validation cohorts.

The PCR made use of 60 Vbeta and 13 Jbeta primers. The repertoire was sequenced with immunoSEQ multiplex PCR; TCRdb's copy has only in-frame clones and lacks some. Altogether 150,000 to 200,000 clones are present, just under 80% being singletons, with the ten largest covering about 6%. In regard to this clone: Its antigen remains unidentified.

Sequenced: PBMCs. The receptor was derived from a woman aged 30 to 39 in good health and CMV-seropositive.

CDR3 DNA: TGCAGCGTTGACCGAGCGGGAGGGCCCGAGCAGTACTTC. This gives the protein CSVDRAGGPEQYF. This chain joins TRBV29-1 and TRBJ2-7, with 10 bases matching TRBD2. The CDR3 spans 13 residues. V was clipped by 3 bases and J by 6 bases; unmatched bases: 5. The germline V gene encodes CDR1 SQVTM and CDR2 ANQGSEA.